This T cell receptor beta chain was retrieved from a study of cytomegalovirus exposure and HLA in healthy donors. The germline gives CDR1 MNHNY, CDR2 SVGAGI (reference sequence). The CDR3 consists of 15 residues. Trimming removed 0 bases at V and 2 bases at J, with 10 bases between. Concerning this clone itself: As yet, its antigen is unknown.

PCR involved 60 Vbeta and 13 Jbeta primers. The data were produced by immunoSEQ multiplex PCR, yet TCRdb's version contains in-frame clones alone and is incomplete. The sample has about 160,000 clones, about 81% seen once. The study, taken as a whole, reports: A later analysis showed TCR association rates differing by HLA locus, peaking at DRB1 and lowest at HLA-C.

This TCR was sampled from a young woman in good health and CMV-seronegative. The sample was PBMCs. The rearrangement joins TRBV6-6 to TRBJ1-1; D is uncertain. The CDR3, as DNA: TGTGCCAGCAGTTACTCAATCGGGGAAAACACTGAAGCTTTCTTT. Translating gives CASSYSIGENTEAFF.